This is a list of T cell receptor beta chains from one sample in a study of OX40 agonist ivuxolimab in advanced cancers. Sequencing was performed with immunoSEQ multiplex PCR; in TCRdb, only in-frame clones are kept and a portion is missing. The sample consists of tens of thousands of clones, about 85% of them appearing once. The starting material was CD4+ or CD8+ T cells sorted from blood, obtained in a trial of the OX40 agonist ivuxolimab. The receptor source for this set is an adult with an advanced solid tumor such as melanoma, head and neck, liver or kidney cancer. Each CDR3 is given with its conserved first and last residue. The D gene is left open where the match is weak. Expanded clones are given a class, and other clones once, few, many or no size at all.

V gene	J gene	clone size	D gene	CDR3 protein	CDR3 DNA
TRBV6-4	TRBJ1-1	.	.	CASKILQVTEAFF	TGTGCCAGCAAAATTTTACAGGTAACTGAAGCTTTCTTT
TRBV7-2	TRBJ1-2	.	.	CASSQGQPLSGYTF	TGTGCCAGCAGCCAAGGACAGCCCCTCTCCGGCTACACCTTC
TRBV18	TRBJ2-3	once	TRBD1	CASTRDRGDTQYF	TGTGCCAGCACCCGGGACAGGGGAGATACGCAGTATTTT
TRBV10-2	TRBJ1-5	.	.	CATKGGDNQPQHF	TGCGCCACCAAGGGGGGGGACAATCAGCCCCAGCATTTT
TRBV15	TRBJ2-3	.	.	CATSRDSRGTDTQYF	TGTGCCACCAGCAGAGACTCTCGGGGCACAGATACGCAGTATTTT
TRBV5-1	TRBJ2-2	few	.	CASSLWQGRRAGELFF	TGCGCCAGCAGCTTGTGGCAGGGGCGAAGGGCCGGGGAGCTGTTTTTT
TRBV30	TRBJ1-6	.	.	CAWSVGGAGANSPLHF	TGTGCCTGGAGTGTTGGGGGGGCAGGGGCCAATTCACCCCTCCACTTT
TRBV27	TRBJ2-2	.	.	CASTLTRDSVTGELFF	TGTGCCAGCACTCTCACCCGGGACTCAGTAACCGGGGAGCTGTTTTTT
TRBV30	TRBJ2-7	once	TRBD1	CARSVLQGAQYF	TGTGCCCGGAGTGTACTACAGGGGGCGCAGTACTTC
TRBV10-3	TRBJ1-2	.	TRBD1	CAIPGTGDGYTF	TGTGCCATCCCCGGGACAGGGGATGGCTACACCTTC
TRBV6-5	TRBJ1-4	.	.	CASRQASTNEKLFF	TGTGCCAGCAGGCAGGCGTCAACTAATGAAAAACTGTTTTTT
TRBV6-5	TRBJ1-4	.	.	CASRGDRHSLFF	TGTGCCAGCAGAGGGGACCGCCATTCTCTGTTTTTT
TRBV5-4	TRBJ2-5	.	.	CASSLWTKETQYF	TGTGCCAGCAGCTTGTGGACGAAAGAGACCCAGTACTTC
TRBV7-2	TRBJ2-3	.	TRBD2	CASSLAPGAAGEDTQYF	TGTGCCAGCAGCTTAGCCCCGGGCGCGGCGGGGGAAGATACGCAGTATTTT
TRBV6-5	TRBJ2-3	.	.	CASRGASDTQYF	TGTGCCAGCAGAGGGGCATCAGATACGCAGTATTTT
TRBV7-2	TRBJ1-5	.	TRBD1	CASSLATGIYQPQHF	TGTGCCAGCAGCTTAGCGACAGGGATCTATCAGCCCCAGCATTTT
TRBV2	TRBJ1-2	.	.	CASRPGPTNYGYTF	TGTGCCAGCAGGCCGGGGCCTACTAACTATGGCTACACCTTC
TRBV4-1	TRBJ1-1	.	.	CASSQGLSVSTEAFF	TGCGCCAGCAGCCAAGGTCTCTCGGTTAGCACTGAAGCTTTCTTT
TRBV5-1	TRBJ2-3	.	TRBD2	CASSWGTSGGRTDTQYF	TGCGCCAGCAGCTGGGGGACTAGCGGGGGACGTACAGATACGCAGTATTTT
TRBV7-9	TRBJ2-7	.	.	CASSFLGEQYF	TGTGCCAGCAGCTTCCTGGGGGAGCAGTACTTC
TRBV4-1	TRBJ1-5	.	.	CASSQDPSDQPQHF	TGCGCCAGCAGCCAAGATCCTTCCGATCAGCCCCAGCATTTT
TRBV27	TRBJ1-3	once	.	CASRDTGTGNTIYF	TGTGCCAGCAGAGATACAGGGACTGGAAACACCATATATTTT
TRBV6-5	TRBJ1-2	.	.	CASKLGGGNYGYTF	TGTGCCAGCAAGCTAGGGGGGGGTAACTATGGCTACACCTTC
TRBV7-2	TRBJ1-3	.	.	CASSLAQPISGNTIYF	TGTGCCAGCAGCTTAGCGCAACCGATCTCTGGAAACACCATATATTTT
TRBV6-5	TRBJ2-1	.	.	CASSTQLGIFLLFF	TGTGCCAGCAGCACCCAACTCGGGATATTTTTGTTGTTCTTC
TRBV6-1	TRBJ1-1	.	.	CASSPPTGGNTEAFF	TGTGCCAGCAGTCCTCCGACAGGTGGGAACACTGAAGCTTTCTTT
TRBV4-1	TRBJ1-1	.	.	CASSLGSRDTEAFF	TGCGCCAGCAGCCTTGGCAGCAGGGACACTGAAGCTTTCTTT
TRBV6-6	TRBJ1-3	.	TRBD1	CATRQGATGNTIYF	TGTGCCACCAGACAGGGGGCGACTGGAAACACCATATATTTT
TRBV29-1	TRBJ1-5	few	.	CSVGARGQPQHF	TGCAGCGTTGGGGCCAGGGGCCAGCCCCAGCATTTT
TRBV21-1	TRBJ1-2	.	.	CASSKGGRDPPYEWIYTF	TGTGCCAGCAGCAAAGGAGGCAGGGATCCTCCTTACGAGTGGATCTACACCTTC
TRBV7-9	TRBJ1-3	.	.	CASSPEAGSSGNTIYF	TGTGCCAGCAGCCCCGAGGCAGGGAGCTCTGGAAACACCATATATTTT
TRBV7-3	TRBJ2-2	.	.	CASSLEAGANTGELFF	TGTGCCAGCAGCTTAGAGGCAGGGGCGAACACCGGGGAGCTGTTTTTT
TRBV18	TRBJ1-1	.	.	CASSPPTGGRTEAFF	TGTGCCAGCTCACCACCGACGGGAGGGCGTACTGAAGCTTTCTTT
TRBV9	TRBJ2-2	few	TRBD2	CASSAGGGFTGELFF	TGTGCCAGCAGCGCTGGGGGGGGTTTCACCGGGGAGCTGTTTTTT
TRBV29-1	TRBJ1-5	.	.	CSVGQGNQPQHF	TGCAGCGTTGGGCAGGGGAATCAGCCCCAGCATTTT
TRBV30	TRBJ2-2	.	TRBD2	CAWTRGDANTGELFF	TGTGCCTGGACTCGGGGGGACGCGAACACCGGGGAGCTGTTTTTT
TRBV5-6	TRBJ1-1	.	.	CASSGGWGMNTEAFF	TGTGCCAGCAGCGGAGGGTGGGGGATGAACACTGAAGCTTTCTTT
TRBV28	TRBJ2-3	.	TRBD2	CAILAGGSTDTQYF	TGTGCCATACTAGCGGGGGGTAGCACAGATACGCAGTATTTT
TRBV25-1	TRBJ1-3	.	.	CASSAMGFQEGNTIYF	TGTGCCAGCAGTGCCATGGGGTTTCAGGAAGGAAACACCATATATTTT
TRBV5-1	TRBJ1-2	.	.	CASSLGGPAGYGYTF	TGCGCCAGCAGCTTGGGTGGCCCAGCCGGCTATGGCTACACCTTC
TRBV21-1	TRBJ2-1	.	.	CARPNLRVEVYYYNEQFF	TGTGCCAGGCCCAACCTTAGGGTGGAGGTCTACTACTACAATGAGCAGTTCTTC
TRBV29-1	TRBJ2-1	.	.	CSVESRKIMGTGTDEQFF	TGCAGCGTTGAGTCTCGGAAAATCATGGGAACAGGTACTGATGAGCAGTTCTTC
TRBV19	TRBJ2-7	.	TRBD2	CASRSASGADEQYF	TGTGCCAGTAGATCGGCTAGCGGCGCGGACGAGCAGTACTTC
TRBV6-1	TRBJ2-7	.	.	CASSEWVNSYEQYF	TGTGCCAGCAGTGAATGGGTCAACTCCTACGAGCAGTACTTC
TRBV19	TRBJ2-7	.	.	CASSIARNIFYEQYF	TGTGCCAGTAGTATAGCGAGGAACATATTCTACGAGCAGTACTTC
TRBV27	TRBJ2-7	.	.	CASSHRETYEQYF	TGTGCCAGCAGTCACCGGGAGACCTACGAGCAGTACTTC
TRBV6-5	TRBJ1-3	.	TRBD1	CASSYGDRVGNTIYF	TGTGCCAGCAGTTACGGGGACAGAGTAGGAAACACCATATATTTT